This note documents a single TCR beta chain sequence. The specificity of this receptor is unknown. No much larger clone exists at a distance of one base, and base qualities are not known. V and J are trimmed by 5 bases and 1 base, and the gene matches miss 11 bases of the junction. The germline V gene (reference sequence) provides CDR1 SEHNR and CDR2 FQNEAQ. The CDR3 covers 17 residues, taking in both the cysteine and the phenylalanine. Left in the record is the CDR3 DNA by itself, 51 bases read in frame from the first base. The sample comes from a study of blood T cell repertoires in COVID-19 (dated by TCRdb to the early 2020s). In the study overall: Recovered participants in ImmuneRACE Cohort 3 were defined by two consecutive negative NP/OP PCR tests, clearance by a healthcare professional, or resolution of symptoms. Collaborator samples came from the United States, Italy and Spain and covered acute and convalescent phases of COVID-19. The material from the prospective study consisted of cDNA or gDNA derived from T cells, B-cell-depleted T cells, or PBMCs. The dataset comprised deeply sampled blood TCRbeta repertoires from subjects exposed to, actively infected with, or recovered from COVID-19. The repertoires were made available in a free public database intended to serve as a resource for research on the immune response to SARS-CoV-2. Samples came from the ongoing ImmuneRACE study (first 160 participants) plus 1,254 subjects from 6 global collaborators. Nearly every sample came with metadata listing a de-identified subject ID, COVID-19 status, age in years and sex. HLA class I and class II types, where available, came from metadata supplied by the sample provider rather than from assay-based typing. General findings and caveats noted by the study authors: Clinical and demographic metadata were provided uncurated, with the amount varying by source and participant.

Enrolling through a virtual design, the prospective study's participants ranged in age from roughly 18 to 100 years and lived across about two dozen United States geographic areas. In the prospective study, cohorts were assigned on the basis of participant-reported clinical history obtained from a screening survey and a study questionnaire. Mobile phlebotomists in the prospective study collected whole blood, serum and a nasopharyngeal or oropharyngeal swab from every participant. Prospective study participants could optionally give additional blood draws and questionnaires over an approximately 2-month period. Before DNA extraction, blood samples from the prospective study were shipped at room temperature or frozen. The immunoSEQ Assay, a bias-controlled multiplex PCR, was used to amplify TCRbeta CDR3 regions from genomic DNA. The authors' pipeline ran thus. Nucleated cell counts per sample were estimated from amplification of reference gene primers within the assay. To quantify the absolute abundance of each unique TCRbeta CDR3 rearrangement, sequence reads were collapsed and filtered. For each sample, productive Simpson clonality was calculated by taking the square root of Simpson's diversity index across productive rearrangements. TCRdb obtained this table from immuneACCESS and retained in-frame rearrangements with V and J assigned. These tables miss some clones; where compared with another copy, unresolved V genes account for less than half of the shortfall, and the remainder is unexplained. That table furnishes V, J and clone size, whereas the DNA furnished D and trimming. This sample has about 360,000 clones in its table, and more than 70% of those were observed once. In total, the top ten clones hold roughly 1.9% of the sample.

The sequence was obtained from a man in his forties or fifties in a cohort exposed to, infected with or recovered from COVID-19 (not recorded which). Here the chain combines TRBV7-9 and TRBJ1-3, with TRBD1 matching 7 junction bases. The sample comprised PBMCs or T cells enriched from blood (not recorded which). In nucleotides, the sequence is TGTGCCAGCAGCCAACCGACAGGGCCATTTTCTGGAAACACCATATATTTT. Its protein reads: CASSQPTGPFSGNTIYF.